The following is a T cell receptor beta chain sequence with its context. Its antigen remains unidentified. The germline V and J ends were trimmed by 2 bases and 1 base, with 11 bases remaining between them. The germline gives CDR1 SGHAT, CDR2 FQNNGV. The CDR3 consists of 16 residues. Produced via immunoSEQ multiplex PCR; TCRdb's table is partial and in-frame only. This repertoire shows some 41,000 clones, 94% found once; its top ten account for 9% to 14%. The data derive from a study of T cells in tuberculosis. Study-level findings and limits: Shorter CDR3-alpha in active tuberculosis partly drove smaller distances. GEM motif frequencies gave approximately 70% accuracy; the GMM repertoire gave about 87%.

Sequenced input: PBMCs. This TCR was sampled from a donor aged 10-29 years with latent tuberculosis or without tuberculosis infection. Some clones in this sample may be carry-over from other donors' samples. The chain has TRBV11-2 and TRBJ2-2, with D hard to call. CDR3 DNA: TGTGCCAGCAGCTTAAGTGAATACAGGAACACCGGGGAGCTGTTTTTT. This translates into CASSLSEYRNTGELFF.